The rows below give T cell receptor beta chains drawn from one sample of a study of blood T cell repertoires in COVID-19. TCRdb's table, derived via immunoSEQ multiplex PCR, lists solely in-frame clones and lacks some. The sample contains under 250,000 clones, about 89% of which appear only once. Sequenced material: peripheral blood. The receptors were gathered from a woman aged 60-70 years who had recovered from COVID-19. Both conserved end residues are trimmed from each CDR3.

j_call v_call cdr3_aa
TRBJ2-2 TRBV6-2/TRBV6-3 ASSYHGGGTGELF
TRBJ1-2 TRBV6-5 ASRATGGNGYT
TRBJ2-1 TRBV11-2 ASSLGPRDSYNEQF
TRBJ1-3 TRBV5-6 ASSLVGISGNTIY
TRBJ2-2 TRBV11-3 ASSSTGIEGTGELF
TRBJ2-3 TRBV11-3 ASSLEGVTDTQY
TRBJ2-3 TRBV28 ASSFGGDTQY
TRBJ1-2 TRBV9 ASSVADSYGYT
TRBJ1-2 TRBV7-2 ASSPQGSAVGYT
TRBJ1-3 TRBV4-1 ASSQDRAGNTIY
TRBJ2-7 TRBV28 ASSPLGQGLYEQY
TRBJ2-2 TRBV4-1 ASRRYSGGAAGELF
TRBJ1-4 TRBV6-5 ASSIGQGSEKLF
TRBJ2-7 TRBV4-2 ASSHSGTSDSIYEQY
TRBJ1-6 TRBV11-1 ASSLSGSGVSPLH
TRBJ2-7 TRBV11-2 ASSLEQLSYEQY
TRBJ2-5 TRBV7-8 ASSRDGLAERETQY
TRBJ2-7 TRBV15 ATRMDLGNEQY
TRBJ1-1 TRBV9 ASSSRPGGTEAF
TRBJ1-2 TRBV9 ASTLGRGDGYT
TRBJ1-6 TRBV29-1 SVGAGFNSPLH
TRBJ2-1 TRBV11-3 ASSLNVARNEQF
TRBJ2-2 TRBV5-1 ASSSTGWESGELF
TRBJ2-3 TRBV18 ASSPPTIQDTQY